This record looks at one TCR beta chain sequence and its context. Antigen specificity is unknown. This sample was included in a study of T cell responses to AZD1222 COVID-19 vaccine. The V end lost 1 base, the J end lost 5 bases, and 12 bases lay between the germline ends. Germline V gene data show CDR1 as SGHTA and CDR2 as FQGNSA. The CDR3 is 15 amino acids. TCRdb's copy holds only in-frame clones and misses some; the assay was immunoSEQ multiplex PCR. The sample records around 94,000 clones, approximately 91% being singletons. Findings and limits, study-wide: Baseline testing showed seropositivity in only a handful of AZD1222 recipients.

This receptor was obtained from an adult in good health. The specimen was peripheral blood, collected on day 0 of AZD1222 vaccination. The chain carries TRBV7-2 and TRBJ1-5; D gene uncertain. The CDR3 nucleotides read TGTGCCAGCAGCTTAGGATTGGCAGGATATCAGCCCCAGCATTTT. Translating gives CASSLGLAGYQPQHF.